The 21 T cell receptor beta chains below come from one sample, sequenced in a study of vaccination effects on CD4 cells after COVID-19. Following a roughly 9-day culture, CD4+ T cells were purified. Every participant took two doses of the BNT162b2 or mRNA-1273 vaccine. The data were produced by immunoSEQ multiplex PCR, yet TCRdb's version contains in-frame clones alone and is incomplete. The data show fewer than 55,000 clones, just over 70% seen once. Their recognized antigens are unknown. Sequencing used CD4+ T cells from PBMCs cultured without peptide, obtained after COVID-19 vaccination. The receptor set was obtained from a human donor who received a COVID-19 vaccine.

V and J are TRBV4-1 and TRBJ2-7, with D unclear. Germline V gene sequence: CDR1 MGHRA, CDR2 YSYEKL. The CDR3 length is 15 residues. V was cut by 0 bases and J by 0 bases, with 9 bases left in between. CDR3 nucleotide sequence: TGCGCCAGCAGCCAAGATCCCGGCAGCTCCTACGAGCAGTACTTC. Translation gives CASSQDPGSSYEQYF.

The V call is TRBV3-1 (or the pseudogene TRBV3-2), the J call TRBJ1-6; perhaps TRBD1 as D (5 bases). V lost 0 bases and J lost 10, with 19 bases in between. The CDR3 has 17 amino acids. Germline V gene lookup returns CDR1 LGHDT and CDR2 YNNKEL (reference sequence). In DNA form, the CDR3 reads TGTGCCAGCAGCCAAGATAGGGTCCGCAGGCAGGGATCACCCCTCCACTTT. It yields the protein CASSQDRVRRQGSPLHF.

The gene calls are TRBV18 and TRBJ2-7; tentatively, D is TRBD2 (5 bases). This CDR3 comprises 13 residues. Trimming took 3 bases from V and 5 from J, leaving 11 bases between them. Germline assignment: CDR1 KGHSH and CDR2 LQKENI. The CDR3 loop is CASSPRLEDEQYF. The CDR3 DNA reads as TGTGCCAGCTCACCCAGGCTGGAGGACGAGCAGTACTTC. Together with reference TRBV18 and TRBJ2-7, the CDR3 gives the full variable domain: NAGVMQNPRHLVRRRGQEARLRCSPMKGHSHVYWYRQLPEEGLKFMVYLQKENIIDESGMPKERFSAEFPKEGPSILRIQQVVRGDSAAYFCASSPRLEDEQYFGPGTRLTVT.

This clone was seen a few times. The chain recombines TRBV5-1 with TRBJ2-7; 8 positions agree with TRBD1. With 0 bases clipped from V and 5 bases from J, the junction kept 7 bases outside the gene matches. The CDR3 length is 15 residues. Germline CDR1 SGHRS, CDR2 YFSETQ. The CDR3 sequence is CASSLGYRGFDEQYF. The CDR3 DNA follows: TGCGCCAGCAGCTTGGGATACAGGGGGTTCGACGAGCAGTACTTC.

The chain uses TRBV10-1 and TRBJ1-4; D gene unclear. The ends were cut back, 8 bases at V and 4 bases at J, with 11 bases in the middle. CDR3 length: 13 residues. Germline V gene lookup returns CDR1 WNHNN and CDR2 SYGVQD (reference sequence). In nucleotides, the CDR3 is TGCGCCAGCGGGCCAGGACTTAATGAAAAACTGTTTTTT. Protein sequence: CASGPGLNEKLFF.

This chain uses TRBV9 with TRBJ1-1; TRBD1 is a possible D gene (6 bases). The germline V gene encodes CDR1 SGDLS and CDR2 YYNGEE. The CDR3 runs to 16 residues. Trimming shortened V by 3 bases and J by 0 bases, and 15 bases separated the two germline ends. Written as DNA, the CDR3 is TGTGCCAGCAGCGACAATAACAGGGAAATGAACACTGAAGCTTTCTTT. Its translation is CASSDNNREMNTEAFF.

CDR3 in DNA: TGTGCCAGCAGCGCCCTATGGGGCAGGGTGAACACTGAAGCTTTCTTT. This translates into CASSALWGRVNTEAFF. The chain couples TRBV12-1 to TRBJ1-1; the table's D gene call, TRBD1, was not cross checked with the DNA. TRBV12-1 is termed a pseudogene. The CDR3 consists of 16 residues.

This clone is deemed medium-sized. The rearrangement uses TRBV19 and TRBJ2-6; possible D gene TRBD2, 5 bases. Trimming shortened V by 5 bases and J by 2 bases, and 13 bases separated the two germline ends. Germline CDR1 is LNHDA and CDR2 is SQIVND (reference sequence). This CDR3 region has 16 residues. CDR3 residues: CASSRGLTAGANVLTF. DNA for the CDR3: TGTGCCAGTAGTCGCGGACTCACGGCTGGGGCCAACGTCCTGACTTTC.

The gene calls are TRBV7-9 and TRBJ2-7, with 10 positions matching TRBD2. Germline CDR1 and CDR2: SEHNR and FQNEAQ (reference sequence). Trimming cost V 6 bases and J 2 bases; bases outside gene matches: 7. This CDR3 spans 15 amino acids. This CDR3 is CASRAGLAEAYEQYF. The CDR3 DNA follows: TGTGCCAGCAGAGCAGGACTAGCGGAGGCCTACGAGCAGTACTTC.

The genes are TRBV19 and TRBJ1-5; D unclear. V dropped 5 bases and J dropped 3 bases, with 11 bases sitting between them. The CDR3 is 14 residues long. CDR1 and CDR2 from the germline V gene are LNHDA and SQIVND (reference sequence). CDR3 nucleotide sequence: TGTGCCAGTAGTTTTACAGTCCCCAATCAGCCCCAGCATTTT. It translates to CASSFTVPNQPQHF.

The CDR3 nucleotides are TGTGCCAGCACCATGCAGGGAATCACCGGGGAGCTGTTTTTT. Amino acid sequence: CASTMQGITGELFF. This chain uses TRBV6-6 with TRBJ2-2, with D maybe TRBD1 (5 bases). Trimming stripped 7 bases from V and 4 bases from J, with 13 bases between. This CDR3 region has 14 residues. Germline CDR1 is MNHNY and CDR2 is SVGAGI (reference sequence).

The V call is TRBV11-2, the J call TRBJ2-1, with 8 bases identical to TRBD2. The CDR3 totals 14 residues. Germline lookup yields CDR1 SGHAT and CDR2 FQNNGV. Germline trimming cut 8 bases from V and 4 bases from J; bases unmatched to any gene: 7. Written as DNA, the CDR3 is TGTGCCAGCGATCCCCGGGGGGGATACAATGAGCAGTTCTTC. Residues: CASDPRGGYNEQFF. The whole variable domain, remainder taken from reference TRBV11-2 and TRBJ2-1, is EAGVAQSPRYKIIEKRQSVAFWCNPISGHATLYWYQQILGQGPKLLIQFQNNGVVDDSQLPKDRFSAERLKGVDSTLKIQPAKLEDSAVYLCASDPRGGYNEQFFGPGTRLTVL.

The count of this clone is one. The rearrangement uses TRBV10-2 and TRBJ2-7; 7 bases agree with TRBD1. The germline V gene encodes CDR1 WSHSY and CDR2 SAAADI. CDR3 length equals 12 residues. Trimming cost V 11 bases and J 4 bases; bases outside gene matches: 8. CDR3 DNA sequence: TGCGCCGTCACTGGGACAGATTACGAGCAGTACTTC. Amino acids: CAVTGTDYEQYF.

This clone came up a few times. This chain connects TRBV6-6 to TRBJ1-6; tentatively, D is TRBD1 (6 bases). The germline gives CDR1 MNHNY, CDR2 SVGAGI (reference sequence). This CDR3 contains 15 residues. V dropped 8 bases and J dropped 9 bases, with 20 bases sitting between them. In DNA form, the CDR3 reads TGTGCCAGCCTAAAAGAATGGGGGGCTGGTTCACCCCTCCACTTT. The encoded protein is CASLKEWGAGSPLHF.

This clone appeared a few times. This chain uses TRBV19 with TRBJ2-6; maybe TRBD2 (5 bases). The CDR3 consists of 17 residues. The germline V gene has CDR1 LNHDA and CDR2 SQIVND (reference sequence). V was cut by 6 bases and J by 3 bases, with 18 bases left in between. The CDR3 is CASSHFRGGRGANVLTF. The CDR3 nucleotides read TGTGCCAGTAGCCATTTTCGGGGTGGACGTGGGGCCAACGTCCTGACTTTC.

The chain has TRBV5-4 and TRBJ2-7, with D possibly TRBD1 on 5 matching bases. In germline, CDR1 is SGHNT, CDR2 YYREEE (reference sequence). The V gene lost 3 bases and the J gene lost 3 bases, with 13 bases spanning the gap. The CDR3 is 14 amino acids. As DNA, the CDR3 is TGTGCCAGCAGCTCGACAGCCGAGAGCTACGAGCAGTACTTC. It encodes CASSSTAESYEQYF.

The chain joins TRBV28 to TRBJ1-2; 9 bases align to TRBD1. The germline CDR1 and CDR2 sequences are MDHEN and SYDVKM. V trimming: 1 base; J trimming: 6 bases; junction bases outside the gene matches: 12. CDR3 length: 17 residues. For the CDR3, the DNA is TGTGCCAGCAGTTTATTCCCTTTCACAGGGGGCGGTAATGGCTACACCTTC. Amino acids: CASSLFPFTGGGNGYTF.

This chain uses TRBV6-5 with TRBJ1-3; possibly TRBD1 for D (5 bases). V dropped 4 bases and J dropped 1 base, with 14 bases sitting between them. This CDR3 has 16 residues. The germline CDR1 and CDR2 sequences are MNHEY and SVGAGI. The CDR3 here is CASSSVGGESGNTIYF. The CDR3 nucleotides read TGTGCCAGCAGTTCGGTGGGGGGAGAATCTGGAAACACCATATATTTT.

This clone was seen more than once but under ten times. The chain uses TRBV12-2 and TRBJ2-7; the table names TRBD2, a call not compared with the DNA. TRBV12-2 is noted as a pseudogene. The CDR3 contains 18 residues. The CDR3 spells CASRLVSTSGTSFCEQYF. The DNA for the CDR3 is TGTGCAAGTCGCTTAGTTTCGACTTCCGGGACTAGTTTTTGCGAGCAGTACTTC.

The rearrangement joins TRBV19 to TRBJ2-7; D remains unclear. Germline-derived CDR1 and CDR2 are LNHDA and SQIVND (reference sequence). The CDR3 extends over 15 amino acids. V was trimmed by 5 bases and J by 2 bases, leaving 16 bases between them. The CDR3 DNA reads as TGTGCCAGTAGTCCGTGGACCCAAGTCCCCTACGAGCAGTACTTC. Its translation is CASSPWTQVPYEQYF.

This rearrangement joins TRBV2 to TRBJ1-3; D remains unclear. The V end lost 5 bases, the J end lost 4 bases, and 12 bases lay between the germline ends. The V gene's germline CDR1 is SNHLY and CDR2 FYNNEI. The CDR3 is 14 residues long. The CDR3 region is CASSSGLVGNTIYF. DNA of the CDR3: TGTGCCAGCAGTTCCGGACTGGTAGGAAACACCATATATTTT.